This T cell receptor beta chain was observed in a study of T cell repertoires in cytomegalovirus infection. Study details: It was the public TCR beta signatures that indicated both CMV infection and matching HLA type. Study-level results: Predominance within the ex vivo response was attributable to HLA-C-restricted CMV-specific TCR beta clonotypes. Summed frequency of public TCR beta families distinguished CMV carriers with the relevant HLA.

This clonotype was picked up a small number of times. Its antigen remains unidentified. A single record per CDR3 protein comes from TCRdb applying MiXCR to the reads. The sample holds about 83,000 distinct CDR3 sequences, 25% to 30% seen once. The source of this sequence is a human donor in good health (CMV status not recorded). Some clones in this sample may be carry-over from other donors' samples. The sample was CD8+ T cells from cultured PBMCs, taken from culture after CMV antigen stimulation.

The CDR3 sequence: CASSGNKYNEQFF. Here the CDR3 DNA reads TGTGCCAGCAGCGGAAACAAATACAATGAGCAGTTCTTC. V and J are TRBV9 and TRBJ2-1; D remains unclear. V was trimmed by 3 bases and J by 4 bases, leaving 8 bases between them. The CDR3 is 13 residues long. Germline CDR1 is SGDLS and CDR2 is YYNGEE.